The present TCR beta chain was sequenced within a study of T cell changes during pregnancy in multiple sclerosis. Generated by immunoSEQ multiplex PCR, the TCRdb table keeps only in-frame clones and is missing some. The profile shows under 130,000 clones, about 89% of them singletons. CDR3 length: 17 residues. Germline V gene sequence: CDR1 SGHRS, CDR2 YFSETQ. The junction had 14 bases not matched to a gene; V was cut back by 5 bases and J by 1 base. Sequenced here: peripheral blood, sampled after pregnancy. The origin of this receptor is a female donor with multiple sclerosis, enrolled in a pregnancy study. The V and J genes are TRBV5-1 and TRBJ1-2, with 7 bases matching TRBD1. The CDR3 DNA is TGCGCCAGCAGGCAGAGAACCGGGACAGAGAATAACTATGGCTACACCTTC. Protein product: CASRQRTGTENNYGYTF.